One sample yielded the 26 T cell receptor beta chains listed below, sequenced in a study of shared clonotypes between healthy human individuals (dated by TCRdb to about 2020). Receptors were amplified or captured by the immunoSEQ multiplex PCR assay. The table was pulled from immuneACCESS by TCRdb, which kept in-frame rearrangements only. Such tables lose some clones; where checked, under half of the loss comes from unresolved V genes, and the rest has no known cause. Within this sample are 1,500,000 or so clones, with about 98.5% of them counted one time only. The ten largest clones add up to about 0.35% of the sample. The material sequenced was naive CD4+ T cells sorted from blood. The sample's cell subset or site label, decoded: CD45RA+ positively selected. All receptors derive from a man aged 30-40 years in good health.

The chain couples TRBV7-8 to TRBJ2-7; no definite D call. Germline V CDR1 and CDR2: SGHVS, FQNEAQ. V lost 4 bases, J lost 1 base, and 17 bases lay in between. This CDR3 is 16 amino acids long. The CDR3 DNA is TGTGCCAGCAGCTCAGCTGTGTTCACGCGATCCTACGAGCAGTACTTC. It codes for CASSSAVFTRSYEQYF.

For this clone: This specimen includes other DNA sequences encoding the same CDR3. The chain combines TRBV4-3 with TRBJ2-7; 8 bases match TRBD1. The V gene's germline CDR1 is LGHNA and CDR2 YSLEER. This CDR3 is 15 amino acids long. J was trimmed by 5 bases and V by 1 base; bases with no gene match: 7. The CDR3 nucleotides read TGCGCCAGCAGCCAAGTCGGGCAGGGGGCCCACGAGCAGTACTTC. Its protein product is CASSQVGQGAHEQYF.

The chain has TRBV21-1 and TRBJ1-4. TRBV21-1 is tagged as a pseudogene. The CDR3 length is 15 residues. For the CDR3, the DNA is TGTGCCAGCAGCAGCAATATAGCAACTAATGAAAAACTGTTTTTT. It codes for CASSSNIATNEKLFF.

The chain combines TRBV15 with TRBJ2-2, with D unclear. Germline V lookup: CDR1 LNHNV, CDR2 YYDKDF (reference sequence). Trimming shortened V by 0 bases and J by 0 bases, and 5 bases separated the two germline ends. The CDR3 has 15 amino acids. The CDR3 nucleotides read TGTGCCACCAGCAGAGAGCCCACGAACACCGGGGAGCTGTTTTTT. This gives the protein CATSREPTNTGELFF.

The CDR3 region is CASSRGGDTEAFF. The CDR3 region has the DNA TGTGCCAGCAGCCGGGGAGGGGACACTGAAGCTTTCTTT. J is TRBJ1-1 and V is TRBV5-5, with D perhaps matching TRBD1 (5 bases). Germline loops: CDR1 SGHKS, CDR2 YYEKEE (reference sequence). The CDR3 runs to 13 residues. Trimming left V 4 bases short and J 3 bases short, with 10 bases between.

The chain employs TRBV6-5 and TRBJ1-2; TRBD1 agrees at 10 bases. Trimming removed 6 bases from V and 8 bases from J; junction bases left unmatched: 9. The CDR3 totals 14 residues. CDR1 is MNHEY and CDR2 is SVGAGI in the germline V gene. In DNA, the CDR3 is TGTGCCAGCAGCGAAGGACAGGGGGATATGGGCTACACCTTC. Translation gives CASSEGQGDMGYTF.

This clone was seen a single time. The V call is TRBV6-1, the J call TRBJ1-5, with D uncertain. CDR1 is MNHNS, CDR2 SASEGT, per germline. The germline V and J ends were trimmed by 7 bases and 6 bases, with 13 bases remaining between them. CDR3 length equals 13 residues. As DNA, the CDR3 is TGTGCCAGCACCATATCGGTATTTCAGCCCCAGCATTTT. Its protein is CASTISVFQPQHF.

This chain connects TRBV7-2 to TRBJ1-5; D is ambiguous. The CDR3 length is 14 residues. V was pared by 1 base and J by 5 bases, with 9 bases between. The germline gives CDR1 SGHTA, CDR2 FQGNSA. The CDR3 DNA reads as TGTGCCAGCAGCTTAGGAGTTGGACATCAGCCCCAGCATTTT. Translation gives CASSLGVGHQPQHF.

The chain joins TRBV23-1 to TRBJ1-2, with D possibly TRBD1 on 5 matching bases. TRBV23-1 falls under the ORF class, with uncertain function. The CDR3 has 16 residues. Trimming stripped 0 bases from V and 4 bases from J, with 15 bases between. Written as DNA, the CDR3 is TGCGCCAGCAGTCAATCTTGGGGGACGCTAAGCTATGGCTACACCTTC. Translating gives CASSQSWGTLSYGYTF.

This clone has more than one count but fewer than ten. This CDR3 is also generated by other DNA sequences in the sample. This chain uses TRBV7-9 with TRBJ2-3; D not certain. V lost 5 bases and J lost 4, with 7 bases in between. Per germline, CDR1 SEHNR and CDR2 FQNEAQ (reference sequence). CDR3 length: 12 residues. The CDR3 region is CASSLTADTQYF. In DNA, the CDR3 is TGTGCCAGCAGCCTAACGGCAGATACGCAGTATTTT.

The gene calls are TRBV21-1 and TRBJ1-5; the D call TRBD1 from the table was never checked on the DNA. TRBV21-1 is noted as a pseudogene. This CDR3 is built from 14 residues. CDR3 coding DNA: TGTGCCAGCAGCACTTACAGTAGCAATCAGCCCCAGCATTTT. Translating gives CASSTYSSNQPQHF.

The chain uses TRBV4-3 and TRBJ2-3, with unresolved D. This CDR3 spans 13 amino acids. Per germline, CDR1 LGHNA and CDR2 YSLEER. Trimming stripped 1 base from V and 0 bases from J, with 2 bases between. The DNA of the CDR3 is TGCGCCAGCAGCCAAGCTAGCACAGATACGCAGTATTTT. Its protein product is CASSQASTDTQYF.

Comment on this clone: An end of the junction differs from the germline gene, which may be a read error. The chain has TRBV7-9 and TRBJ2-7, with D perhaps TRBD1 (6 bases). Germline V gene sequence: CDR1 SEHNR, CDR2 FQNEAQ (reference sequence). This CDR3 region has 13 residues. The CDR3 coding sequence is TGTGCCAGCAGCTTAGTGGACAGAGGAGCGCGGGACTTC. Amino acids: CASSLVDRGARDF.

This rearrangement joins TRBV9 to TRBJ2-1, with D tentatively TRBD2 (5 bases). With 3 bases removed from V and 8 bases from J, the gap between germline ends came to 15 bases. Germline CDR1 SGDLS, CDR2 YYNGEE. The CDR3 is 14 residues long. The CDR3 protein is CASSDRGGGYEQFF. CDR3 coding DNA: TGTGCCAGCAGCGATAGAGGAGGTGGTTATGAGCAGTTCTTC. Variable domain in full (rest from reference TRBV9 and TRBJ2-1): DSGVTQTPKHLITATGQRVTLRCSPRSGDLSVYWYQQSLDQGLQFLIQYYNGEERAKGNILERFSAQQFPDLHSELNLSSLELGDSALYFCASSDRGGGYEQFFGPGTRLTVL.

V is TRBV5-1 and J is TRBJ2-1; 8 nucleotides line up with TRBD2. This CDR3 has 17 residues. V was clipped by 1 base and J by 2 bases; unmatched bases: 8. Germline assignment: CDR1 SGHRS and CDR2 YFSETQ. The CDR3 loop is CASSLIPAGVPYNEQFF. The DNA for the CDR3 is TGCGCCAGCAGCTTGATACCAGCGGGAGTCCCCTACAATGAGCAGTTCTTC.

The rearrangement uses TRBV28 and TRBJ2-1; maybe TRBD2 (5 bases). The germline V gene has CDR1 MDHEN and CDR2 SYDVKM. V lost 6 bases to trimming and J lost 0 bases, with 12 bases between them. The CDR3 covers 15 residues. The CDR3 loop is CASRGKRSSYNEQFF. In nucleotides, the CDR3 is TGTGCCAGCAGGGGCAAGCGGAGCTCCTACAATGAGCAGTTCTTC.

In DNA, the CDR3 is TGTGCCAGTAGTATAGGAGTCGGTATCGAGCAGTACTTC. This sequence encodes CASSIGVGIEQYF. V gene TRBV19 combines with J gene TRBJ2-7; D gene uncertain. V lost 1 base, J lost 6 bases, and 10 bases lay in between. The CDR3 consists of 13 residues. Per the germline V gene, CDR1 is LNHDA and CDR2 is SQIVND (reference sequence).

The CDR3 nucleotides read TGTGCCAGCAGCAGGGAGGCCGGCCGCGTATCCTACGAGCAGTACTTC. It translates to CASSREAGRVSYEQYF. The chain combines TRBV5-4 with TRBJ2-7; possible D gene TRBD2, 6 bases. This CDR3 has 16 residues. Per the germline V gene, CDR1 is SGHNT and CDR2 is YYREEE (reference sequence). V was shortened by 4 bases and J by 1 base, with 18 bases between the two germline ends. The whole variable domain, remainder taken from reference TRBV5-4 and TRBJ2-7, is ETGVTQSPTHLIKTRGQQVTLRCSSQSGHNTVSWYQQALGQGPQFIFQYYREEENGRGNFPPRFSGLQFPNYSSELNVNALELDDSALYLCASSREAGRVSYEQYFGPGTRLTVT.

V and J are TRBV19 and TRBJ2-2; no firm D call. Germline V gene lookup returns CDR1 LNHDA and CDR2 SQIVND (reference sequence). The V end was cut by 0 bases, the J end by 10 bases, with 12 bases between. This CDR3 comprises 14 residues. The CDR3 protein is CASSIERTPAELFF. In DNA form, the CDR3 reads TGTGCCAGTAGTATAGAGCGTACCCCCGCGGAGCTGTTTTTT.

The rearrangement joins TRBV4-2 to TRBJ1-5, with a weak D call TRBD1 (6 bases). The CDR3 is made up of 16 amino acids. Germline values: CDR1 LGHNA, CDR2 YNFKEQ. V lost 1 base and J lost 4, with 14 bases in between. This CDR3 reads CASSQVGTGTNQPQHF. As DNA, the CDR3 is TGTGCCAGCAGCCAAGTTGGTACAGGGACAAATCAGCCCCAGCATTTT.

This chain connects TRBV20-1 to TRBJ1-2, with a weak D call TRBD1 (6 bases). The length of the CDR3 is 11 residues. Germline CDR1 reads DFQATT; CDR2 reads SNEGSKA (reference sequence). This CDR3 is CSTPRGHGYTF. DNA for the CDR3: TGCAGCACCCCCAGGGGCCATGGCTACACCTTC.

The chain is built from TRBV5-5 and TRBJ1-2; D is uncertain. Per germline, CDR1 SGHKS and CDR2 YYEKEE (reference sequence). V was pared by 7 bases and J by 3 bases, with 13 bases between. CDR3 length: 13 amino acids. CDR3 residues: CASARGLDYGYTF. CDR3 bases: TGTGCCAGCGCGAGAGGTTTGGACTATGGCTACACCTTC.

The genes are TRBV5-5 and TRBJ1-4, with D unclear. There are 13 residues in the CDR3. Germline-derived CDR1 and CDR2 are SGHKS and YYEKEE (reference sequence). Trimming removed 4 bases at V and 3 bases at J, with 7 bases between. CDR3: CASSSRSNEKLFF. Written as DNA, the CDR3 is TGTGCCAGCAGCAGCCGGTCTAATGAAAAACTGTTTTTT.

This chain joins TRBV10-3 and TRBJ1-2, with TRBD1 identical over 9 bases. CDR1 ENHRY and CDR2 SYGVKD come from the germline V gene. The V segment lost 10 bases and the J segment 8 bases; nucleotides outside the gene matches: 14. The CDR3 contains 14 residues. CDR3 nucleotides: TGTGCCACCGCAAGGGGGACAGGGATGGGCGGCTACACCTTC. Amino acids: CATARGTGMGGYTF.

V and J are TRBV6-5 and TRBJ2-3; the D is unclear. V gave up 3 bases and J gave up 0 bases, with 13 bases separating them. CDR1 and CDR2 (germline): MNHEY, SVGAGI. The CDR3 is 16 amino acids. The CDR3 reads CASSYLRLTSTDTQYF. The CDR3 DNA sequence: TGTGCCAGCAGTTATTTGAGGCTAACTAGCACAGATACGCAGTATTTT.

The chain combines TRBV11-2 with TRBJ1-1, with D tentatively TRBD1 (6 bases). CDR3 size: 16 residues. The germline gives CDR1 SGHAT, CDR2 FQNNGV. V was clipped by 0 bases and J by 1 base, with 12 bases between them. This CDR3 is CASSLDRGAPNTEAFF. CDR3 DNA: TGTGCCAGCAGCTTAGATCGGGGGGCCCCGAACACTGAAGCTTTCTTT.